These 18 T cell receptor beta chains share one sample of origin, sequenced in a study of cytomegalovirus exposure and HLA in healthy donors (dated by TCRdb to about 2017). The protocol used for the library was the immunoSEQ multiplex PCR assay. For the multiplex PCR, a mixture combining 60 forward primers for TCR Vbeta segments and 13 reverse primers for TCR Jbeta segments was used. This immuneACCESS table, as held by TCRdb, lists in-frame sequences with V and J called but not all clones. Of the missing ones, under half trace to an unresolved V gene in checked studies; the others have no known cause. For this sample there are approximately 200,000 clones; roughly 74% appear just once. Under 7% of the sample rests with the top ten. The sequenced sample was PBMCs. The receptors shown here come from a woman between 25 and 40 years old in good health and CMV-seropositive.

The chain recombines TRBV5-1 with TRBJ2-1; TRBD2 matches 12 bases. This CDR3 region has 17 residues. From germline, CDR1 is SGHRS and CDR2 YFSETQ. Trimming at V came to 0 bases and at J to 8 bases, leaving 9 bases not matched to a gene. Here the CDR3 reads CASSLAIASGRGDEQFF. For the CDR3, the DNA is TGCGCCAGCAGCTTGGCCATAGCTAGCGGGAGGGGCGATGAGCAGTTCTTC. The entire variable domain, with the rest obtained from reference TRBV5-1 and TRBJ2-1, is as follows: KAGVTQTPRYLIKTRGQQVTLSCSPISGHRSVSWYQQTPGQGLQFLFEYFSETQRNKGNFPGRFSGRQFSNSRSEMNVSTLELGDSALYLCASSLAIASGRGDEQFFGPGTRLTVL.

V is TRBV15 and J is TRBJ2-5, with 13 bases matching TRBD2. Trimming at V came to 4 bases and at J to 4 bases, leaving 3 bases not matched to a gene. The CDR3 runs to 15 residues. Germline loops: CDR1 LNHNV, CDR2 YYDKDF (reference sequence). In DNA form, the CDR3 reads TGTGCCACCAGCAAAGGACTAGCGGGAGTAGAGACCCAGTACTTC. Translating it yields CATSKGLAGVETQYF.

The chain combines TRBV2 with TRBJ2-5; 9 bases match TRBD1. The V gene's germline CDR1 is SNHLY and CDR2 FYNNEI. The CDR3 extends over 14 amino acids. The J segment lost 5 bases and the V segment lost 6 bases, leaving 7 bases of the junction unmatched. DNA for the CDR3: TGTGCCAGCAGGCCTGGGACAGGGTGGGAGACCCAGTACTTC. This sequence encodes CASRPGTGWETQYF. Full variable domain (missing parts from reference TRBV2 and TRBJ2-5): EPEVTQTPSHQVTQMGQEVILRCVPISNHLYFYWYRQILGQKVEFLVSFYNNEISEKSEIFDDQFSVERPDGSNFTLKIRSTKLEDSAMYFCASRPGTGWETQYFGPGTRLLVL.

The chain has TRBV2 and TRBJ2-2; TRBD2 aligns across 11 bases. V lost 2 bases to trimming and J lost 4 bases; unmatched junction nucleotides: 12. Per germline, CDR1 SNHLY and CDR2 FYNNEI. CDR3 length: 19 residues. The CDR3 coding sequence is TGTGCCAGCAGTGAATATCTAGCGGGAGGATTCCGCGTCACCGGGGAGCTGTTTTTT. It codes for CASSEYLAGGFRVTGELFF.

This clone was counted a few times. This chain connects TRBV19 to TRBJ2-7; a possible D gene is TRBD1 (6 bases). Per germline, CDR1 LNHDA and CDR2 SQIVND (reference sequence). The ends were cut back, 5 bases at V and 1 base at J, with 9 bases in the middle. The CDR3 runs 13 residues. DNA for the CDR3: TGTGCCAGTAGTTTCAGGGGTTCCTACGAGCAGTACTTC. Translated, it gives CASSFRGSYEQYF.

The CDR3 DNA reads as TGTGCCAGTAGTTCGCGACAGGGTCTTCCCTACGAGCAGTACTTC. It translates to CASSSRQGLPYEQYF. This sequence joins TRBV19 and TRBJ2-7; 7 bases agree with TRBD1. V dropped 5 bases and J dropped 2; count of bases not matched to a gene: 9. This CDR3 region has 15 residues. Germline V gives CDR1 LNHDA, CDR2 SQIVND (reference sequence).

The chain is built from TRBV19 and TRBJ2-4; 14 bases match TRBD2. The germline CDR1 and CDR2 sequences are LNHDA and SQIVND (reference sequence). This CDR3 comprises 15 residues. Losses at the gene ends were 7 bases for V and 8 bases for J; bases not matched to a gene: 7. The DNA of the CDR3 is TGTGCCAGTACTGGACTAGCGGGAGGATGGGACATTCAGTACTTC. Its protein product is CASTGLAGGWDIQYF.

The gene calls are TRBV6-5 and TRBJ1-2; D not resolved. Between the trimmed V and J ends, which lost 6 bases and 4 bases, there was a span of 18 bases. The CDR3 sequence is 15 residues long. The germline V gene encodes CDR1 MNHEY and CDR2 SVGAGI. The CDR3 region has the DNA TGTGCCAGCAGACTACGGGTGGAGGGCCCCTATGGCTACACCTTC. It codes for CASRLRVEGPYGYTF.

Worth noting for this clone: Compared with germline, one end of the junction differs, possibly owing to a read error. The V gene is TRBV5-1, the J gene TRBJ2-3; D gene uncertain. Per the germline V gene, CDR1 is SGHRS and CDR2 is YFSETQ. CDR3 length equals 15 residues. DNA of the CDR3: TGCGCCAGCAACTTGGATAACTTGGGCCCAGATACGCAGTATTTT. This encodes CASNLDNLGPDTQYF.

J is TRBJ2-7 and V is TRBV11-1; TRBD1 might be the D (6 bases). CDR1 SGHAT and CDR2 FQDESV come from the germline V gene (reference sequence). CDR3 length: 13 residues. The V end lost 3 bases, the J end lost 0 bases, and 6 bases lay between the germline ends. The CDR3 sequence: CASSLDSSYEQYF. As DNA, the CDR3 is TGTGCCAGCAGCTTGGACAGCTCCTACGAGCAGTACTTC.

The genes are TRBV6-5 and TRBJ2-5, with D perhaps TRBD1 (5 bases). V dropped 2 bases and J dropped 4 bases, with 17 bases sitting between them. This CDR3 region has 16 residues. CDR1 is MNHEY and CDR2 is SVGAGI in the germline V gene. The CDR3 region has the DNA TGTGCCAGCAGTTACCGACGACAGACCCGAGGAGAGACCCAGTACTTC. It is translated as CASSYRRQTRGETQYF.

The chain carries TRBV28 and TRBJ1-2, with D unclear. CDR3 size: 16 residues. Germline assignment: CDR1 MDHEN and CDR2 SYDVKM. V lost 5 bases to trimming and J lost 1 base, with 17 bases between them. Here the CDR3 DNA reads TGTGCCAGCAGTCCGTCTCGGACTTCCCTTAACTATGGCTACACCTTC. It encodes CASSPSRTSLNYGYTF.

The V gene is TRBV5-1, the J gene TRBJ2-1, with a weak D call TRBD2 (6 bases). This CDR3 has 15 residues. The germline CDR1 and CDR2 sequences are SGHRS and YFSETQ. Trimming left V 0 bases short and J 6 bases short, with 13 bases between. The CDR3 sequence: CASSLEGYGGNEQFF. The CDR3 DNA follows: TGCGCCAGCAGCTTGGAGGGGTACGGGGGCAATGAGCAGTTCTTC.

The genes are TRBV20-1 and TRBJ2-1; D is undetermined. This CDR3 spans 11 amino acids. Germline V lookup: CDR1 DFQATT, CDR2 SNEGSKA (reference sequence). V was cut by 3 bases and J by 5 bases, with 5 bases left in between. CDR3: CSARENNEQFF. The CDR3 coding sequence is TGCAGTGCTAGGGAGAACAATGAGCAGTTCTTC.

The V gene is TRBV5-5, the J gene TRBJ2-3; 8 nucleotides agree with TRBD2. The V gene end was trimmed by 2 bases and the J gene end by 3 bases; junction bases not matched to a gene: 8. CDR1 is SGHKS, CDR2 YYEKEE, per germline (reference sequence). The CDR3 length is 16 residues. In DNA form, the CDR3 reads TGTGCCAGCAGCTTTGGGCGGGGGGCCAATACAGATACGCAGTATTTT. Protein: CASSFGRGANTDTQYF.

This clone came up a few times. The chain is built from TRBV5-1 and TRBJ1-1; unclear D gene. Germline V gene sequence: CDR1 SGHRS, CDR2 YFSETQ. Trimming removed 0 bases at V and 1 base at J, with 7 bases between. The length of the CDR3 is 14 residues. The CDR3 nucleotides are TGCGCCAGCAGCTTGGGATACGGGAACACTGAAGCTTTCTTT. Residues: CASSLGYGNTEAFF.

CDR3 residues: CASSLARKNQPQHF. In nucleotides, the CDR3 is TGTGCCAGCAGCTTAGCGCGGAAAAATCAGCCCCAGCATTTT. V gene TRBV7-2 combines with J gene TRBJ1-5; the D is unclear. Germline-derived CDR1 and CDR2 are SGHTA and FQGNSA. CDR3 length: 14 residues. V lost 0 bases to trimming and J lost 4 bases, with 7 bases between them.

The rearrangement joins TRBV6-5 to TRBJ2-7; TRBD2 agrees at 10 bases. This CDR3 contains 14 residues. The germline V gene has CDR1 MNHEY and CDR2 SVGAGI. The V gene end was trimmed by 8 bases and the J gene end by 7 bases; junction bases not matched to a gene: 11. CDR3 in amino acids: CASCATSGTAEQYF. CDR3 nucleotide sequence: TGTGCCAGCTGCGCTACTAGCGGGACCGCAGAGCAGTACTTC.